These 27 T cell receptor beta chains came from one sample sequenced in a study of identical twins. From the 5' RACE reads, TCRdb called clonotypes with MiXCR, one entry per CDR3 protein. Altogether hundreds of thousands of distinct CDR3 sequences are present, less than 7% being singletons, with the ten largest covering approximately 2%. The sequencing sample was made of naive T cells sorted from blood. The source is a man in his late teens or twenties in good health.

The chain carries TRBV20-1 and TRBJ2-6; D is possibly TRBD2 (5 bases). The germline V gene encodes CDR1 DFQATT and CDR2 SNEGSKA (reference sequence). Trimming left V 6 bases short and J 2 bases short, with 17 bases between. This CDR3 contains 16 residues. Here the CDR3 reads CSAREGSTTGANVLTF. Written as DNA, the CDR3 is TGCAGTGCCCGGGAAGGGTCGACTACTGGGGCCAACGTCCTGACTTTC.

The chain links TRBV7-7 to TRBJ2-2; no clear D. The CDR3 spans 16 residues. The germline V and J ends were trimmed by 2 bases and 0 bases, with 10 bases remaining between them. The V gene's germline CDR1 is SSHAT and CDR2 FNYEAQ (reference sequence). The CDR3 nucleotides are TGTGCCAGCAGCTTATCTGGCATCGCGAACACCGGGGAGCTGTTTTTT. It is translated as CASSLSGIANTGELFF.

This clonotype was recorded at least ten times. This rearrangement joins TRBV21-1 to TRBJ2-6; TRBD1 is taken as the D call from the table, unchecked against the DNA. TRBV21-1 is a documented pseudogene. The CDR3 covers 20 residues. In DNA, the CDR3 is TGTGCCAGCAGCAAAAAGTGGGGGACAGGGGGCGCTTTTGGGGCCAACGTCCTGACTTTC. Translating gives CASSKKWGTGGAFGANVLTF.

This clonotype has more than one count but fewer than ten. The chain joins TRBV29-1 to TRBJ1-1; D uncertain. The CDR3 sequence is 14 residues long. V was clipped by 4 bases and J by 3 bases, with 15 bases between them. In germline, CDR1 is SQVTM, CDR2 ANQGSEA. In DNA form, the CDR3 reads TGCAGCGTTGTCCCTCCAGGAGTTCACACTGAAGCTTTCTTT. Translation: CSVVPPGVHTEAFF. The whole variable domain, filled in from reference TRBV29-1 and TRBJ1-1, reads SAVISQKPSRDICQRGTSLTIQCQVDSQVTMMFWYRQQPGQSLTLIATANQGSEATYESGFVIDKFPISRPNLTFSTLTVSNMSPEDSSIYLCSVVPPGVHTEAFFGQGTRLTVV.

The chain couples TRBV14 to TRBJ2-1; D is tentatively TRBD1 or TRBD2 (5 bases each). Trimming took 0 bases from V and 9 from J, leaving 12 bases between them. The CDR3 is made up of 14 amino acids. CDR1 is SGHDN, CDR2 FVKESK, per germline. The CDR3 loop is CASSQDAGRVEQFF. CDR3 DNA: TGTGCCAGCAGCCAAGATGCAGGGCGGGTTGAGCAGTTCTTC.

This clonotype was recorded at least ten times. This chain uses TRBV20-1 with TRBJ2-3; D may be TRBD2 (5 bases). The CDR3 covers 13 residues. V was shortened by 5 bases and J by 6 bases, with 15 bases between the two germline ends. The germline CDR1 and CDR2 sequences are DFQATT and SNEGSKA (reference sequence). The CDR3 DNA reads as TGCAGTGCTGGGAGAACAATCGCGGATACGCAGTATTTT. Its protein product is CSAGRTIADTQYF.

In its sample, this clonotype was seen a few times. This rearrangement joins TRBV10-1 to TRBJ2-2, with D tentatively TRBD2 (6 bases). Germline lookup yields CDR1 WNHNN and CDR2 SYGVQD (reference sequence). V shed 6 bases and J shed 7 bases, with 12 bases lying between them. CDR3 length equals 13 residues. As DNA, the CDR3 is TGCGCCAGCAGGGAGGAGGGGAACGGGGAGCTGTTTTTT. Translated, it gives CASREEGNGELFF.

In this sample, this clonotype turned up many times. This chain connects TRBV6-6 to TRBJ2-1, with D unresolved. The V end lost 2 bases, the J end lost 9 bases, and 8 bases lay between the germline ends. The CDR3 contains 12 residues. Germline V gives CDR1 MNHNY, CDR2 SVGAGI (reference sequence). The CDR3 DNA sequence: TGTGCCAGCAGTTACCACGTTGGTGAGCAGTTCTTC. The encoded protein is CASSYHVGEQFF.

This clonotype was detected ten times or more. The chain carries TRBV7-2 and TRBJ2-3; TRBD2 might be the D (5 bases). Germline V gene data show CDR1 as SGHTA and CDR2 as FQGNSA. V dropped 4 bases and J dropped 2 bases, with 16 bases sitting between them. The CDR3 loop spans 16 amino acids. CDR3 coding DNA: TGTGCCAGCAGCTCCCCAAGCGGAACCTACACAGATACGCAGTATTTT. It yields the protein CASSSPSGTYTDTQYF.

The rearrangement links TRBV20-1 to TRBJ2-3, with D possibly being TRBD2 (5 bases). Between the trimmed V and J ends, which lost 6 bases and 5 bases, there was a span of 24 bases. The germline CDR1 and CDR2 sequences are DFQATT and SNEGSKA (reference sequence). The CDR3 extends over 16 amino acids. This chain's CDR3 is CSAPNPALAGVDTQYF. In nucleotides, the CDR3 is TGCAGTGCCCCAAACCCCGCTCTAGCCGGAGTAGATACGCAGTATTTT.

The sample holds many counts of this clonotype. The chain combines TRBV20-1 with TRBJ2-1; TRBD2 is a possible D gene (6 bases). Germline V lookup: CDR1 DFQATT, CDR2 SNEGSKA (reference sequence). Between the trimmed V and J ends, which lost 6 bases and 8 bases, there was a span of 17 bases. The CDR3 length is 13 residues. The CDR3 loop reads CSAPLLARYEQFF. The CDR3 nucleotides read TGCAGTGCCCCCTTACTAGCTAGGTATGAGCAGTTCTTC.

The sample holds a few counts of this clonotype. For the CDR3, the DNA is TGTGCCAGCAGTTTTAAATCGTGGGACAGGATGGCTGGAAACACCATATATTTT. Translating it yields CASSFKSWDRMAGNTIYF. The chain is built from TRBV12-3 or TRBV12-4 and TRBJ1-3, with TRBD1 identical over 8 bases. The trim removed 3 bases at V and 2 bases at J, leaving 12 bases unmatched. CDR3 length equals 18 residues.

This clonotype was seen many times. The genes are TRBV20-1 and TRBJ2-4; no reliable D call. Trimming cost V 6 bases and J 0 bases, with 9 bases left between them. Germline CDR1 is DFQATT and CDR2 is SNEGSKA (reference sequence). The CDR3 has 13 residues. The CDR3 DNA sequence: TGCAGTGCGGGCCAATTAGCCAAAAACATTCAGTACTTC. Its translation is CSAGQLAKNIQYF.

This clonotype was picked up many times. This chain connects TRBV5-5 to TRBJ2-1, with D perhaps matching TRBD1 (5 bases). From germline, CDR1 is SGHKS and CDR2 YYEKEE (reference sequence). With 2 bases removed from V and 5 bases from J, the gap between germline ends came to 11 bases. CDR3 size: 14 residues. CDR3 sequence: CASSFVTGHNEQFF. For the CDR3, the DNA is TGTGCCAGCAGCTTTGTCACAGGCCACAATGAGCAGTTCTTC.

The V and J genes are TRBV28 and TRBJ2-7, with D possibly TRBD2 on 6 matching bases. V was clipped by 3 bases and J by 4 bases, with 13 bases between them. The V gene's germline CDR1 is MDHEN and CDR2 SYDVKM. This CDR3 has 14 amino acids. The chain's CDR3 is CASSLGGTLYEQYF. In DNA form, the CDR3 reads TGTGCCAGCAGTTTGGGCGGGACCCTGTACGAGCAGTACTTC.

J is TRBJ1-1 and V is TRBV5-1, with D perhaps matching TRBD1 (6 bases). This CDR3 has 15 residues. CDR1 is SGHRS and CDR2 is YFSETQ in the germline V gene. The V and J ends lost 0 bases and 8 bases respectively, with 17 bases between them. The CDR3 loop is CASSLAGQGREEAFF. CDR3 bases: TGCGCCAGCAGCTTGGCCGGGCAGGGGAGAGAGGAAGCTTTCTTT.

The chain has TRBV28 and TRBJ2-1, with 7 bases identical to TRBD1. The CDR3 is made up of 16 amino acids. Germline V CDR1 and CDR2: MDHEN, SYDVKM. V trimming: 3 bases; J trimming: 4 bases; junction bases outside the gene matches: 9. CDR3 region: CASSFTGARIYNEQFF. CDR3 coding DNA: TGTGCCAGCAGTTTCACAGGGGCCCGGATTTACAATGAGCAGTTCTTC. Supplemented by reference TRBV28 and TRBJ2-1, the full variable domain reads DVKVTQSSRYLVKRTGEKVFLECVQDMDHENMFWYRQDPGLGLRLIYFSYDVKMKEKGDIPEGYSVSREKKERFSLILESASTNQTSMYLCASSFTGARIYNEQFFGPGTRLTVL.

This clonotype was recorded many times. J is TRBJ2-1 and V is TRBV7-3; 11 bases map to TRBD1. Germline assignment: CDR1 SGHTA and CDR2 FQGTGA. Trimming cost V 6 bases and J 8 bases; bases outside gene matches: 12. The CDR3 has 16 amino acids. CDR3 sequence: CASSNKVGQGAYEQFF. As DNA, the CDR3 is TGTGCCAGCAGTAACAAGGTTGGACAGGGGGCTTATGAGCAGTTCTTC.

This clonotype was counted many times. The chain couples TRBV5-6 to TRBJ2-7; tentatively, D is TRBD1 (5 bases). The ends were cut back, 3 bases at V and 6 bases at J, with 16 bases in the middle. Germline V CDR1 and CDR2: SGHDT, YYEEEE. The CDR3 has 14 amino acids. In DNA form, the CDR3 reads TGTGCCAGCAGCTGGGTGGACAACAGAGCCGAGCAGTACGTC. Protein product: CASSWVDNRAEQYV.

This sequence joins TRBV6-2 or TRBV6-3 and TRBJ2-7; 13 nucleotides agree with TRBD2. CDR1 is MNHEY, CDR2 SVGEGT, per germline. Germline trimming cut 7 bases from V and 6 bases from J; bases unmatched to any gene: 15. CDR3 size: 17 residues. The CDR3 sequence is CASNTASLGLAGSEQYF. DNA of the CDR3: TGTGCCAGCAACACTGCTAGTTTGGGACTAGCGGGATCCGAGCAGTACTTC.

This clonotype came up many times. The CDR3 DNA reads as TGTGCCAGCAGTTACTCGAACCGGAACACCGGGGAGCTGTTTTTT. As protein: CASSYSNRNTGELFF. V and J are TRBV6-2 or TRBV6-3 and TRBJ2-2, with D uncertain. The CDR3 is made up of 15 amino acids. V was trimmed by 0 bases and J by 1 base, leaving 6 bases between them. Germline CDR1 and CDR2: MNHEY and SVGEGT.

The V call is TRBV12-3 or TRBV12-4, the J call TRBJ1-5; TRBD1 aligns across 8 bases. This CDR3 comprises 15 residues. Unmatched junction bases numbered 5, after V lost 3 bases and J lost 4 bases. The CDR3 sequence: CASSFAQGANQPQHF. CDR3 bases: TGTGCCAGCAGTTTTGCTCAGGGGGCAAATCAGCCCCAGCATTTT.

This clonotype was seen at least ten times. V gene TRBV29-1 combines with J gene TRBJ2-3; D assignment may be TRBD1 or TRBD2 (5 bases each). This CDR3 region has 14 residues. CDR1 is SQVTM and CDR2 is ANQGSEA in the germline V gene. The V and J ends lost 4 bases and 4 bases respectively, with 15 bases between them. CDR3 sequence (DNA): TGCAGCGTTGCCGGGACGTATACCTCAGATACGCAGTATTTT. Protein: CSVAGTYTSDTQYF.

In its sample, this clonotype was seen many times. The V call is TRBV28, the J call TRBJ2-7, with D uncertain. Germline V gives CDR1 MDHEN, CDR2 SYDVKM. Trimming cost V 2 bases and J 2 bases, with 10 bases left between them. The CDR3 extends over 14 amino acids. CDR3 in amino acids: CASSLPGQPYEQYF. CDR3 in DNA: TGTGCCAGCAGTTTACCGGGTCAGCCCTACGAGCAGTACTTC.

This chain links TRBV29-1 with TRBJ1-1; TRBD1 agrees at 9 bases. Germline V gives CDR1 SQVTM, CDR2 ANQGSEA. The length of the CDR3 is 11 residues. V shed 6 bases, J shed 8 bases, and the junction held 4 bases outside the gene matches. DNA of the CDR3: TGCAGCGTGAGGGGACAGGGCGAAGCTTTCTTT. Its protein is CSVRGQGEAFF.

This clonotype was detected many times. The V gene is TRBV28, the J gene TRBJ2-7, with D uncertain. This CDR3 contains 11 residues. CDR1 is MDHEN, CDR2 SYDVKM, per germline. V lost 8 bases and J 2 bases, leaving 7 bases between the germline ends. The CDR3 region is CASGPPYEQYF. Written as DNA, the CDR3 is TGTGCCAGCGGGCCACCCTACGAGCAGTACTTC.

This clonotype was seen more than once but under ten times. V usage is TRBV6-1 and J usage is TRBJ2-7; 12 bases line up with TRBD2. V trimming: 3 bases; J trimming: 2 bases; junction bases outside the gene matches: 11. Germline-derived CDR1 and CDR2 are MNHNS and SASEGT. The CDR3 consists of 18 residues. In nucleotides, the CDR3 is TGTGCCAGCAGTGACATCCTAGCGGGAGGGACGATAACCTACGAGCAGTACGTC. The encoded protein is CASSDILAGGTITYEQYV.